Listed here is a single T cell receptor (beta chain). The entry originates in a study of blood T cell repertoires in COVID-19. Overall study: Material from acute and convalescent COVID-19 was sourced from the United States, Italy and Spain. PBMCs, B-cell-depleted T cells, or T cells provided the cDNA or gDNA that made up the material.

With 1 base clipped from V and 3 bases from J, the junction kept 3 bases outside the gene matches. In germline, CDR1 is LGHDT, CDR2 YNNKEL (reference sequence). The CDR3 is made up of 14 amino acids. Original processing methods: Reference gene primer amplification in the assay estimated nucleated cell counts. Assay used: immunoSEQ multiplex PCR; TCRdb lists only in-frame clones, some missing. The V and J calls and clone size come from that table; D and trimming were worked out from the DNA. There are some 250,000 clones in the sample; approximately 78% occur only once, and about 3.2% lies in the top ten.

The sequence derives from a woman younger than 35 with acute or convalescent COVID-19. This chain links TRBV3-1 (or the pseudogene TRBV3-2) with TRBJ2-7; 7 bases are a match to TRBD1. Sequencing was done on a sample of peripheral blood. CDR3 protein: CASSQGTGDYEQYF. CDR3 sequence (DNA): TGTGCCAGCAGCCAAGGAACAGGGGACTACGAGCAGTACTTC.